Each of the 22 T cell receptor beta chains below was sequenced from the same sample in a study of CD8 T cells in Susac syndrome. The RNA, roughly 0.45 to 1 ug, was put through reverse transcription using random hexamers. TCRdb independently ran MiXCR on the immunoSEQ multiplex PCR reads; one entry per CDR3 protein. The data hold approximately 190,000 distinct CDR3 sequences, with roughly 94% observed a single time. Sequenced input: CD8+ T cells from PBMCs. The receptors here all came from a human donor with Susac syndrome.

This clonotype occurred once. The chain combines TRBV20-1 with TRBJ2-1; D call uncertain. V shed 3 bases and J shed 3 bases, with 15 bases lying between them. This CDR3 has 15 amino acids. Germline V CDR1 and CDR2: DFQATT, SNEGSKA (reference sequence). As DNA, the CDR3 is TGCAGTGCTAGCAACCTGGCTAGTTACTACAATGAGCAGTTCTTC. Translated, it gives CSASNLASYYNEQFF.

The rearrangement uses TRBV30 and TRBJ2-7; D is undetermined. Germline V gene sequence: CDR1 GTSNPN, CDR2 SVGIG (reference sequence). V lost 6 bases and J 3 bases, leaving 24 bases between the germline ends. The length of the CDR3 is 16 residues. The CDR3 coding sequence is TGTGCCTGTATAGGCCTCTCAAATTCCCGAAACTACGAGCAGTACTTC. Translation: CACIGLSNSRNYEQYF.

This clonotype was observed a single time. The chain employs TRBV5-1 and TRBJ1-5; D is perhaps TRBD1 (5 bases). The CDR3 extends over 14 amino acids. CDR1 is SGHRS, CDR2 YFSETQ, per germline. The V and J ends lost 1 base and 7 bases respectively, with 12 bases between them. CDR3 in amino acids: CASSLLGEEQPQHF. The CDR3 DNA reads as TGCGCCAGCAGCTTGTTAGGGGAGGAACAGCCCCAGCATTTT.

The chain combines TRBV20-1 with TRBJ1-5; D is ambiguous. This CDR3 has 16 residues. Germline CDR1 reads DFQATT; CDR2 reads SNEGSKA (reference sequence). CDR3 sequence: CKITAGCSVGNQPQHF. As DNA, the CDR3 is TGCAAAATCACGGCGGGATGTTCGGTAGGGAATCAGCCCCAGCATTTT.

V usage is TRBV18 and J usage is TRBJ1-2; 10 bases are shared with TRBD1. This CDR3 contains 17 residues. Germline V gene data show CDR1 as KGHSH and CDR2 as LQKENI. The ends lost 1 base at V and 4 bases at J; junction bases unmatched: 9. In DNA, the CDR3 is TGTGCCAGCTCACCACTTGGGTCCGGGACAGGGGTCTATGGCTACACCTTC. Its protein is CASSPLGSGTGVYGYTF. The complete variable domain, with remaining parts taken from reference TRBV18 and TRBJ1-2, reads NAGVMQNPRHLVRRRGQEARLRCSPMKGHSHVYWYRQLPEEGLKFMVYLQKENIIDESGMPKERFSAEFPKEGPSILRIQQVVRGDSAAYFCASSPLGSGTGVYGYTFGSGTRLTVV.

Turning to this clonotype: Compared with germline, one end of the junction differs, possibly owing to a read error. This chain's CDR3 is CASSLAQRGSTDTQYF. The DNA for the CDR3 is TGTGCCAGCAGTCTAGCTCAGCGGGGTAGCACAGATACGCAGTATTTT. The chain employs TRBV12-3 or TRBV12-4 and TRBJ2-3, with 7 bases aligning to TRBD2. The CDR3 extends over 16 amino acids.

CDR3 protein: CATSDLALRQAGANVLTF. The CDR3 DNA follows: TGTGCCACCAGTGATCTAGCGCTTCGACAGGCTGGGGCCAACGTCCTGACTTTC. The V call is TRBV24-1, the J call TRBJ2-6, with D possibly called TRBD1 or TRBD2 (6 bases each). The germline V gene has CDR1 KGHDR and CDR2 SFDVKD. The germline V and J ends were trimmed by 3 bases and 2 bases, with 16 bases remaining between them. The CDR3 has 18 amino acids.

The chain employs TRBV4-1 and TRBJ1-2; D unresolved. The CDR3 has 17 amino acids. CDR1 MGHRA and CDR2 YSYEKL come from the germline V gene. The V gene lost 0 bases and the J gene lost 8 bases, with 22 bases spanning the gap. Here the CDR3 reads CASSQDWNWVTFEGYTF. Written as DNA, the CDR3 is TGCGCCAGCAGCCAAGATTGGAATTGGGTGACGTTCGAGGGCTACACCTTC.

The CDR3 is CASSFRGQNEQYF. The DNA for the CDR3 is TGTGCCAGCAGTTTCCGGGGGCAAAACGAGCAGTACTTC. The rearrangement links TRBV27 to TRBJ2-7, with D perhaps being TRBD1 or TRBD2 (6 bases each). The CDR3 is made up of 13 amino acids. V shed 3 bases and J shed 5 bases, with 11 bases lying between them. Germline CDR1 is MNHEY and CDR2 is SMNVEV (reference sequence).

The chain has TRBV20-1 and TRBJ2-2; 8 bases agree with TRBD2. Per germline, CDR1 DFQATT and CDR2 SNEGSKA (reference sequence). This CDR3 is built from 15 residues. With V trimmed by 3 bases and J by 6 bases, 9 bases remained unmatched. The CDR3 coding sequence is TGCAGTGCTAGTGCAAGCGGGAGAGCCGCCGGGGAGCTGTTTTTT. Translation gives CSASASGRAAGELFF.

The sample holds one count of this clonotype. This chain links TRBV25-1 with TRBJ2-4; 10 bases agree with TRBD2. Germline CDR1 and CDR2: MGHDK and SYGVNS. There are 23 residues in the CDR3. With V trimmed by 3 bases and J by 1 base, 24 bases remained unmatched. CDR3 sequence (DNA): TGTGCCAGCAGTGATTTCTGGTCGGGGGCTAGCGGGAGTGTGGGTGCGGCCAAAAACATTCAGTACTTC. Protein sequence: CASSDFWSGASGSVGAAKNIQYF. The variable domain in full, with the rest retrieved from reference TRBV25-1 and TRBJ2-4, is EADIYQTPRYLVIGTGKKITLECSQTMGHDKMYWYQQDPGMELHLIHYSYGVNSTEKGDLSSESTVSRIRTEHFPLTLESARPSHTSQYLCASSDFWSGASGSVGAAKNIQYFGAGTRLSVL.

This chain uses TRBV7-9 with TRBJ1-5, with no clear D. Germline-derived CDR1 and CDR2 are SEHNR and FQNEAQ (reference sequence). With 5 bases removed from V and 1 base from J, the gap between germline ends came to 9 bases. This CDR3 has 14 residues. The CDR3 spells CASSHPGSNQPQHF. CDR3 nucleotides: TGTGCCAGCAGCCACCCGGGGAGCAATCAGCCCCAGCATTTT.

J is TRBJ2-5 and V is TRBV7-9; D is unresolved. Deletions cut 1 base from V and 4 bases from J, with 4 bases between. The CDR3 has 12 residues. Germline CDR1 is SEHNR and CDR2 is FQNEAQ (reference sequence). The CDR3 DNA sequence: TGTGCCAGCAGCTTAGGGGCAGAGACCCAGTACTTC. It encodes CASSLGAETQYF.

DNA of the CDR3: TGTGCCAGCAGCCAAGCCTCGCTAGCGGGAGGCAAGTACCAAGAGACCCAGTACTTC. Protein: CASSQASLAGGKYQETQYF. The genes are TRBV3-1 and TRBJ2-5; TRBD2 aligns across 11 bases. This CDR3 spans 19 amino acids. J was trimmed by 0 bases and V by 1 base; bases with no gene match: 10. Germline V gene lookup returns CDR1 LGHDT and CDR2 YNNKEL (reference sequence).

The J gene is TRBJ2-2, the V gene TRBV30, with unresolved D. Germline-derived CDR1 and CDR2 are GTSNPN and SVGIG (reference sequence). The V end lost 0 bases, the J end lost 4 bases, and 9 bases lay between the germline ends. This CDR3 spans 14 amino acids. This CDR3 is CAWSVWGGTGELFF. The CDR3 DNA sequence: TGTGCCTGGAGTGTATGGGGTGGCACCGGGGAGCTGTTTTTT.

This chain joins TRBV4-1 and TRBJ1-5, with D perhaps matching TRBD1 (6 bases). Germline values: CDR1 MGHRA, CDR2 YSYEKL. V shed 2 bases and J shed 7 bases, with 15 bases lying between them. This CDR3 is built from 15 residues. Here the CDR3 DNA reads TGCGCCAGCAGCCAACTCGCAGGGGCCGGGCAGCCCCAGCATTTT. It encodes CASSQLAGAGQPQHF.

The gene calls are TRBV11-2 and TRBJ2-7, with 7 bases identical to TRBD2. The V gene's germline CDR1 is SGHAT and CDR2 FQNNGV. This CDR3 region has 14 residues. Trimming removed 1 base from V and 3 bases from J; junction bases left unmatched: 3. Written as DNA, the CDR3 is TGTGCCAGCAGCTTAGGGAGCGGGGTCTACGAGCAGTACTTC. The encoded protein is CASSLGSGVYEQYF.

CDR3 region: CASSQEQGTDTQYF. The CDR3 DNA follows: TGTGCCAGCAGCCAAGAACAGGGCACAGATACGCAGTATTTT. V gene TRBV14 combines with J gene TRBJ2-3; the D gene is possibly TRBD1 (5 bases). Per germline, CDR1 SGHDN and CDR2 FVKESK. This CDR3 spans 14 amino acids. V lost 0 bases, J lost 1 base, and 5 bases lay in between. Variable domain in full (rest from reference TRBV14 and TRBJ2-3): EAGVTQFPSHSVIEKGQTVTLRCDPISGHDNLYWYRRVMGKEIKFLLHFVKESKQDESGMPNNRFLAERTGGTYSTLKVQPAELEDSGVYFCASSQEQGTDTQYFGPGTRLTVL.

The genes are TRBV5-1 and TRBJ2-7; the D gene is possibly TRBD1 (6 bases). The CDR3 runs 14 residues. CDR1 SGHRS and CDR2 YFSETQ come from the germline V gene. Trimming took off 1 base at V and 3 bases at J, with 11 bases between the two ends. The CDR3 region has the DNA TGCGCCAGCAGCTTGAAACAGGGATTCTACGAGCAGTACTTC. It translates to CASSLKQGFYEQYF. The variable domain in full, completed from reference TRBV5-1 and TRBJ2-7, reads KAGVTQTPRYLIKTRGQQVTLSCSPISGHRSVSWYQQTPGQGLQFLFEYFSETQRNKGNFPGRFSGRQFSNSRSEMNVSTLELGDSALYLCASSLKQGFYEQYFGPGTRLTVT.

V and J are TRBV7-2 and TRBJ2-2; possibly TRBD1 for D (5 bases). With 5 bases removed from V and 8 bases from J, the gap between germline ends came to 15 bases. Germline loops: CDR1 SGHTA, CDR2 FQGNSA. This CDR3 has 14 amino acids. The CDR3 spells CASSPSTDSGELFF. The CDR3 DNA follows: TGTGCCAGCAGCCCATCGACTGACAGTGGGGAGCTGTTTTTT.

The chain uses TRBV29-1 and TRBJ1-2; D call uncertain. The germline V gene encodes CDR1 SQVTM and CDR2 ANQGSEA. The CDR3 length is 11 residues. V lost 4 bases and J lost 8, with 11 bases in between. CDR3 DNA sequence: TGCAGCGTTGTCAAGGATGGAGGCTACACCTTC. Its translation is CSVVKDGGYTF. The complete variable domain, with remaining parts taken from reference TRBV29-1 and TRBJ1-2, reads SAVISQKPSRDICQRGTSLTIQCQVDSQVTMMFWYRQQPGQSLTLIATANQGSEATYESGFVIDKFPISRPNLTFSTLTVSNMSPEDSSIYLCSVVKDGGYTFGSGTRLTVV.

The V gene is TRBV6-1, the J gene TRBJ2-7, with 7 bases that match TRBD2. V dropped 2 bases and J dropped 3; count of bases not matched to a gene: 7. The CDR3 is 15 amino acids. From germline, CDR1 is MNHNS and CDR2 SASEGT. CDR3 DNA sequence: TGTGCCAGCAGTGAACTAGTCGGGGGGATCTACGAGCAGTACTTC. Translation gives CASSELVGGIYEQYF.